The clone carrying this T cell receptor (beta chain) was detected a few times. What it binds is not known. The entry originates in a study of regulatory T cells in long-lasting Graves disease. The TCR beta library used iRepertoire HTBI primers with Arm-PCR amplification of CDR3. Via MiXCR, TCRdb re-called the multiplex PCR reads, giving one row per CDR3 protein. The table includes some 370,000 distinct CDR3 sequences, roughly 24% detected once. Time point specified: persistent/refractory GD, antithyroid drugs over 5 years with positive TRAb. Extracted PBMC RNA gave rise to the TCR library. Study-level findings and limits: Those with persistent disease had in common more public clonotypes (around 2,500) than new patients (around 910).

CDR3 length: 13 amino acids. Germline CDR1 and CDR2: SQVTM and ANQGSEA. Trimming left V 0 bases short and J 5 bases short, with 10 bases between. This clonotype was obtained from a woman in her forties with Graves disease. V and J are TRBV29-1 and TRBJ2-5; D possibly corresponds to TRBD1 (5 bases). The sample consisted of peripheral blood mononuclear cells (PBMCs), taken when the disease was refractory, from a patient treated with antithyroid drugs. Here the CDR3 DNA reads TGCAGCGTTGAAGATCAGGGCGTGGAGACCCAGTACTTC. Translated, it gives CSVEDQGVETQYF.